The present T cell receptor (beta chain) was sequenced within a study of read filtering for tumor transcriptome and immune sequencing. Overall study context: By R-ISS, stages I, II and III held about 8, 15 and 7 patients. Whole-study findings and limits: Single-read clonotypes: approximately 87% of IR-seq clonotypes (around 3.5% of reads), about 75% of RNA-seq clonotypes (roughly 49% of reads). Without single-read clonotypes, shared clonotype proportions correlated more between IR-seq and RNA-seq. Sorted CD138-negative bone marrow cells were not purified T cells.

From roughly 0.4 ug of RNA, a library with molecular barcoded alpha/delta and beta/gamma adaptors was made. TCRdb reprocessed the reads via MiXCR and lists one record per CDR3 protein. The sample holds around 48,000 distinct CDR3 sequences, around 19% seen once. This clonotype came up many times. The antigen is undetermined. The sample was a population of CD138-negative cells sorted from bone marrow. The source is a donor at least 40 years old with multiple myeloma.

CDR3 loop: CSADPGLAGVEQFF. CDR3 DNA sequence: TGCAGTGCGGATCCGGGACTAGCGGGAGTAGAGCAGTTCTTC. The V and J genes are TRBV20-1 and TRBJ2-1; TRBD2 matches at 14 bases. The CDR3 has 14 residues. Germline V CDR1 and CDR2: DFQATT, SNEGSKA (reference sequence). The J segment lost 10 bases and the V segment lost 6 bases, leaving 8 bases of the junction unmatched.